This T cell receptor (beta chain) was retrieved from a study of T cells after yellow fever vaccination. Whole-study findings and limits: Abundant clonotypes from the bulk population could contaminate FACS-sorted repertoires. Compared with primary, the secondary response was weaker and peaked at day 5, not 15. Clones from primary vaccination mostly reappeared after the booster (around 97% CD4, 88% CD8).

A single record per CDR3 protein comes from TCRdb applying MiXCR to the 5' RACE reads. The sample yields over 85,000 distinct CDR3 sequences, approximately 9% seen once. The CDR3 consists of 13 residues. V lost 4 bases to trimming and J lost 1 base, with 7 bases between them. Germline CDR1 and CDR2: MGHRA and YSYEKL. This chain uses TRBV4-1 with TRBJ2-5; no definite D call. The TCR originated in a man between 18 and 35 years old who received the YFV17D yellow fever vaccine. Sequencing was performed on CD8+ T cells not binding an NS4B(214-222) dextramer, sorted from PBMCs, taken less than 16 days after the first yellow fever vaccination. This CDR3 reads CASSLPGQETQYF. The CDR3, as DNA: TGCGCCAGCAGCCTTCCAGGCCAAGAGACCCAGTACTTC.